The clone carrying this T cell receptor (beta chain) was picked up a small number of times. Its antigen remains unidentified. This sample was included in a study of beta chain features in type 1 diabetes. Study-level information: Patients did not differ from healthy donors in age, gender or cell yield. General study findings and limits: A definitive answer on HLA type influencing TCRB rearrangement was not reached here.

Expressed TCRB transcripts were sequenced because the isolated RNA had all been reverse transcribed beforehand. TCRdb keeps only in-frame clones here, not all; method: immunoSEQ multiplex PCR. The sample consists of about 160,000 clones, approximately 8.4% of them appearing once. In germline, CDR1 is MNHNY, CDR2 SVGAGI (reference sequence). The CDR3 is 11 amino acids. V lost 6 bases, J lost 1 base, and 3 bases lay in between. Post-sort purity exceeded 98% for all sorted populations. The V call is TRBV6-6, the J call TRBJ1-1; D not certain. Sequencing was performed on central memory CD4+ T cells from blood. This sequence originates from a young woman in good health. This CDR3 is CASRANTEAFF. CDR3 sequence (DNA): TGTGCCAGCAGGGCGAACACTGAAGCTTTCTTT.